Listed below are T cell receptor beta chains from one sample, sequenced in a study of blood T cell repertoires in COVID-19. Generated by immunoSEQ multiplex PCR, the TCRdb table keeps only in-frame clones and is missing some. This table has 90,000 to 120,000 clones, 80% to 90% appearing once. Sequenced: peripheral blood. The origin of the receptors is a man aged 40-50 years with active or convalescent COVID-19. Both conserved end residues are part of each CDR3. A D gene is named only where the DNA matches it firmly. Part of the rows lack a size; the others show once, few, many or a class for expanded clones.

TRBJ1-3,NA,TRBV5-1,NA,TGCGCCAGCAGCTTGGAGGGGAACCCCTCTGGAAACACCATATATTTT,CASSLEGNPSGNTIYF
TRBJ1-2,TRBD1,TRBV9,NA,TGTGCCAGCAGCGGGGACAGTTATTATGGCTACACCTTC,CASSGDSYYGYTF
TRBJ2-5,TRBD2,TRBV13,NA,TGTGCCAGCAGCTTGGGGATGGGACTAGCGGGAGGAGAGACCCAGTACTTC,CASSLGMGLAGGETQYF
TRBJ2-6,NA,TRBV28,NA,TGTGCCAGCAGTTTATCCGGGATATACAACTCTGGGGCCAACGTCCTGACTTTC,CASSLSGIYNSGANVLTF
TRBJ1-1,TRBD1,TRBV5-1,NA,TGCGCCAGCAGCCTTAATACAGGGGACACCGAAGCTTTCTTT,CASSLNTGDTEAFF
TRBJ1-2,NA,TRBV20-1,NA,TGCAGTGCTCCCGAGGACTATGGCTACACCTTC,CSAPEDYGYTF
TRBJ2-2,TRBD2,TRBV19,NA,TGTGCGGCCGGGAGGCAGGGCGGGGAGCTGTTTTTT,CAAGRQGGELFF
TRBJ2-1,TRBD2,TRBV7-9,NA,TGTGCCAGCAGCTTACAAGGTGTGGGAGTAGCGGGCAATGAGCAGTTCTTC,CASSLQGVGVAGNEQFF
TRBJ1-6,NA,TRBV2,NA,TGTGCCAGCAGGGGACTAAGCAGCGGACCCCTCCACTTT,CASRGLSSGPLHF
TRBJ2-7,TRBD1,TRBV19,NA,TGTGCCAGTAGTACTCCGGGACAGGGAGGCTACGAGCAGTACTTC,CASSTPGQGGYEQYF
TRBJ1-2,NA,TRBV4-1,NA,TGCGCCAGCAGCCAAAACCCGGCGGTAGGCTACACCTTC,CASSQNPAVGYTF
TRBJ1-2,TRBD1,TRBV7-2,NA,TGTGCCAGCAGCTACCCGGACAGGGGAAGTGGCTACACCTTC,CASSYPDRGSGYTF
TRBJ2-1,TRBD2,TRBV7-2,NA,TGTGCCAGCAGCTTAGTCGCTAGCGGGAGAATAAATGAGCAGTTCTTC,CASSLVASGRINEQFF
TRBJ1-2,TRBD1,TRBV5-6,NA,TGTGCCAGCAATAGACAGGGGGGTGGCTACACCTTC,CASNRQGGGYTF
TRBJ2-7,NA,TRBV5-1,NA,TGCGCCAGCAGCGACTTGCGGGGGCAACGTGGCGAGCAGTACTTC,CASSDLRGQRGEQYF
TRBJ2-1,TRBD2,TRBV9,NA,TGTGCCAGCAGCGCGGAGGGACTACCTTACAATGAGCAGTTCTTC,CASSAEGLPYNEQFF
TRBJ1-5,NA,TRBV19,NA,TGTGCCAGTAGTATTACAGTGGGGCATAGCAATCAGCCCCAGCATTTT,CASSITVGHSNQPQHF
TRBJ1-1,NA,TRBV11-2,NA,TGTGCCAGCAGCTCTCAACCGGCGGTATCGGAAGCTTTCTTT,CASSSQPAVSEAFF
TRBJ1-2,NA,TRBV30,once,TGTGCCTGGAGTGAGACCGCGCCGGAGGGCTACACCTTC,CAWSETAPEGYTF
TRBJ2-2,TRBD1,TRBV20-1,NA,TGCAGTGCTAGTCCGGGACAGGGGAACACCGGGGAGCTGTTTTTT,CSASPGQGNTGELFF
TRBJ2-1,TRBD2,TRBV7-9,once,TGTGCCAGCAGGACTACCGGGACTAGCGTAAATGAGCAGTTCTTC,CASRTTGTSVNEQFF
TRBJ1-4,TRBD1,TRBV5-1,NA,TGCGCCAGCAGCTTAGGACAGGATAATGAAAAACTGTTTTTT,CASSLGQDNEKLFF
TRBJ2-3,TRBD2,TRBV5-4,NA,TGTGCCAGCAGTGTGGGGTTAGCGGGAGACAGCACAGATACGCAGTATTTT,CASSVGLAGDSTDTQYF
TRBJ1-4,NA,TRBV7-2,NA,TGTGCCAGCAGCGTACGGGGGGGGACCCTAGGGGAAAAACTGTTTTTT,CASSVRGGTLGEKLFF
TRBJ1-2,NA,TRBV4-1,once,TGCGCCAGCAGCCAAGGAGCGGGGGTTTACACCTTC,CASSQGAGVYTF
TRBJ1-2,NA,TRBV27,few,TGTGCCAGCAGTTTTGGACAGCGCTTTGGCTACACCTTC,CASSFGQRFGYTF
TRBJ2-5,TRBD1,TRBV5-8,NA,TGTGCCAGCAGCCCGGATTGGACAGGGGCTTTGACCCAGTACTTC,CASSPDWTGALTQYF
TRBJ2-3,TRBD2,TRBV24-1,NA,TGTGCCACCAGTGATCGTTCTACTCCGACTAGCGGGATCACAGATACGCAGTATTTT,CATSDRSTPTSGITDTQYF
TRBJ2-7,TRBD2,TRBV3-1/TRBV3-2,NA,TGTGCCAGCAGCCACGCATCTAGCGGGACCACCTACGAGCAGTACTTC,CASSHASSGTTYEQYF
TRBJ1-1,NA,TRBV5-1,NA,TGCGCCAGCAGCTTGGACGGGTACCTGGGTACTGAAGCTTTCTTT,CASSLDGYLGTEAFF
TRBJ1-3,NA,TRBV28,NA,TGTGCCAGCAGTTGGGGGGGGAAAACTGGAAACACCATATATTTT,CASSWGGKTGNTIYF
TRBJ2-5,TRBD2,TRBV4-2,NA,TGTGCCAGCAGCCAGGGACTAGCGGGAGATCGGGAGACCCAGTACTTC,CASSQGLAGDRETQYF
TRBJ2-7,TRBD2,TRBV6-2/TRBV6-3,NA,TGTGCCAGCAGTTATGACGGGAGGACATACGAGCAGTACTTC,CASSYDGRTYEQYF
TRBJ2-3,TRBD1,TRBV29-1,NA,TGCAGCGTTCGGGACAGGGTTGATACGCAGTATTTT,CSVRDRVDTQYF
TRBJ2-2,NA,TRBV10-3,NA,TGTGCCATCAGTGTTAGTGTCCACGAGGACACCGGGGAGCTGTTTTTT,CAISVSVHEDTGELFF
TRBJ1-2,NA,TRBV7-2,NA,TGTGCCAGCAGCTTGGTCAGGGGATACGGCTACACCTTC,CASSLVRGYGYTF
TRBJ1-2,TRBD1,TRBV27,NA,TGTGCCAGCAGTTGCGCAGGGGGCTCTTGTGGCTACACCTTC,CASSCAGGSCGYTF
TRBJ1-2,NA,TRBV30,NA,TGTGCCTGGAGTGTACAGGGTCTTGGTGGCTACACCTTC,CAWSVQGLGGYTF
TRBJ1-1,NA,TRBV7-2,once,TGTGCCAGCAGCTTAGCGAGGTCACTCAACACTGAAGCTTTCTTT,CASSLARSLNTEAFF
TRBJ1-1,NA,TRBV15,few,TGTGCCACCAGCAATCAGCGGGGCATGAACACTGAAGCTTTCTTT,CATSNQRGMNTEAFF
TRBJ1-1,NA,TRBV6-5,NA,TGTGCCAGCAGTTACACGGGACACCTGAACACTGAAGCTTTCTTT,CASSYTGHLNTEAFF
TRBJ2-7,TRBD1,TRBV28,NA,TGTGCCAGCAGGAGTAACCTGGGGCAGGGGGCTCACGAGCAGTACTTC,CASRSNLGQGAHEQYF
TRBJ2-2,TRBD1,TRBV14,NA,TGTGCCAGCAGCCCCAGCCAGGGGGCGACCGGGGAGCTGTTTTTT,CASSPSQGATGELFF
TRBJ2-3,TRBD2,TRBV27,NA,TGTGCCAGCAGTTCCTCGGGACTAGCGGGGTATACGCAGTATTTT,CASSSSGLAGYTQYF
TRBJ1-4,NA,TRBV27,NA,TGTGCCAGCAGTTCCCCCACCCGGGACACAAATGAAAAACTGTTTTTT,CASSSPTRDTNEKLFF
TRBJ1-2,NA,TRBV27,NA,TGTGCCAGCAGTTTATCTTGGACAGACTACTATGGCTACACCTTC,CASSLSWTDYYGYTF
TRBJ2-6,TRBD1,TRBV3-1/TRBV3-2,NA,TGTGCCAGCAGCCAAGGTACCGGGACAGGGTTCAACGTCCTGACTTTC,CASSQGTGTGFNVLTF
TRBJ2-2,TRBD2,TRBV5-1,few,TGCGCCAGCAGCTTTAGCGGGAGTGACACCGGGGAGCTGTTTTTT,CASSFSGSDTGELFF
TRBJ2-1,TRBD2,TRBV9,NA,TGTGCCAGCAGGGAGGCTAGCGGGAGTAGTATGGAATTCTACAATGAGCAGTTCTTC,CASREASGSSMEFYNEQFF
TRBJ1-2,TRBD1,TRBV9,once,TGTGCCAGCAGCGCCCTAGGACAGGGGACGGGAGGCTACACCTTC,CASSALGQGTGGYTF
TRBJ1-5,NA,TRBV19,once,TGTGCCAGTAGTATAGACAGGGGTGGGCAGCCCCAGCATTTT,CASSIDRGGQPQHF
TRBJ2-1,TRBD1,TRBV29-1,NA,TGCAGCGCCCGGACAGGGGGCTACAATGAGCAGTTCTTC,CSARTGGYNEQFF
TRBJ1-4,TRBD1,TRBV10-3,NA,TGTGCCATCAGTGAAAGTCAGGGGGCTAATGAAAAACTGTTTTTT,CAISESQGANEKLFF
TRBJ2-7,TRBD1,TRBV23-1,few,TGCGCCAGCAGTCAATCAGTGACAGGGCCCTCCTACGAGCAGTACTTC,CASSQSVTGPSYEQYF